Listed here is a single T cell receptor beta chain. Antigen unknown. The entry originates in a study of cytomegalovirus exposure and HLA in healthy donors. Study-wide context: A subsequent analysis reported that the 120 or so validation repertoires were produced on the same platform that had also been used for the 600 to 800 first-cohort repertoires. Study conclusions and caveats: The tendency of first-cohort TCR clusters to co-occur in the 110 or so validation repertoires emerged from a later analysis. Specific recognition of CMV antigens was confirmed in vitro for a few chains (all CMV-associated).

The junction had 12 bases not matched to a gene; V was cut back by 7 bases and J by 2 bases. CDR3 length: 16 residues. CDR1 is MDHEN, CDR2 SYDVKM, per germline. Data came from immunoSEQ multiplex PCR; TCRdb stores just in-frame clones and leaves some out. The sample contains 130,000 or so clones, roughly nine tenths of which appear only once. Sequenced material: PBMCs. This clonotype was sampled from a young man in good health and CMV-seronegative. This sequence joins TRBV28 and TRBJ2-7; TRBD2 matches 9 bases. Written as DNA, the CDR3 is TGTGCCAGCAAAAAGCGGGGGGTTACAATGCCCTACGAGCAGTACTTC. It specifies CASKKRGVTMPYEQYF.